Below, 4 T cell receptor beta chains from the same sample are listed, as sequenced in a study of blood T cell repertoires in COVID-19. TCRdb's copy holds only in-frame clones and misses some; the assay was immunoSEQ multiplex PCR. Of about 46,000 clones listed, approximately 85% were seen once; the top ten hold approximately 14%. The sequencing sample was made of peripheral blood. Receptors originate from a human donor in a cohort sampled during active COVID-19. The donor label of this sample is uncertain.

This clone was counted a single time. The V and J genes are TRBV11-2 and TRBJ1-1; maybe TRBD1 (6 bases). Trimming stripped 6 bases from V and 12 bases from J, with 17 bases between. Germline lookup yields CDR1 SGHAT and CDR2 FQNNGV. CDR3 length: 12 amino acids. This CDR3 reads CASRRDIGKTFF. CDR3 nucleotides: TGTGCCAGCAGACGGGACATAGGTAAAACTTTCTTT.

CDR3 nucleotides: TGTGCCAGCAGCCAAGGGTCAGGAGAGGGAGGGACCCAGTACTTC. It encodes CASSQGSGEGGTQYF. The V gene is TRBV14, the J gene TRBJ2-5; TRBD2 is a possible D gene (6 bases). This CDR3 is built from 15 residues. Trimming removed 1 base from V and 7 bases from J, with 16 bases in between. Germline V gene data show CDR1 as SGHDN and CDR2 as FVKESK.

The chain recombines TRBV9 with TRBJ2-7; 10 bases match TRBD2. V shed 3 bases, J shed 6 bases, and the junction held 6 bases outside the gene matches. The CDR3 totals 14 residues. Germline V gives CDR1 SGDLS, CDR2 YYNGEE. In DNA form, the CDR3 reads TGTGCCAGCAGCGGGACTAGCGGTTGGGGCGAGCAGTACTTC. Protein product: CASSGTSGWGEQYF.

The chain recombines TRBV4-3 with TRBJ1-6, with no clear D. CDR3 length: 13 amino acids. From germline, CDR1 is LGHNA and CDR2 YSLEER. The ends were cut back, 4 bases at V and 8 bases at J, with 9 bases in the middle. The chain's CDR3 is CASSPSRDSPLHF. In DNA form, the CDR3 reads TGCGCCAGCAGCCCCAGCCGGGATTCACCCCTCCACTTT.